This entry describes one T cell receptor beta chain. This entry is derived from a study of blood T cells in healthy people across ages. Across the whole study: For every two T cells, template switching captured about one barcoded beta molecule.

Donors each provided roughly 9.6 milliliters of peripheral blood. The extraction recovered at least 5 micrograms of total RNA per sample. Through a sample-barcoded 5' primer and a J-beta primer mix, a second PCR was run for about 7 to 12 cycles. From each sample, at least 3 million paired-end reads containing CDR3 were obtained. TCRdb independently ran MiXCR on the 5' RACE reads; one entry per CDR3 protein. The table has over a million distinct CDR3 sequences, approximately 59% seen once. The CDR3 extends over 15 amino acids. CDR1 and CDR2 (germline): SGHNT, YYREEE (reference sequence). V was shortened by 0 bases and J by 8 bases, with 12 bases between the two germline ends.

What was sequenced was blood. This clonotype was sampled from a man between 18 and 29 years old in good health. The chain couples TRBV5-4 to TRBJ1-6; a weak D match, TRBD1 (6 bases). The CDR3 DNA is TGTGCCAGCAGCTTGGGTTCAGGGGTGGATTCACCCCTCCACTTT. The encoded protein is CASSLGSGVDSPLHF.